This TCR beta chain was found in a study of cytomegalovirus exposure and HLA in healthy donors. Germline V gene lookup returns CDR1 SGHVS and CDR2 FQNEAQ. CDR3 size: 15 residues. V lost 3 bases and J lost 0, with 11 bases in between. Both 60 Vbeta primers and 13 Jbeta primers went into the PCR. Generated by immunoSEQ multiplex PCR, the TCRdb table keeps only in-frame clones and is missing some. The sample lists under 250,000 clones; 82% were seen once. Sequencing was performed on PBMCs. This chain links TRBV7-8 with TRBJ1-1; tentative D call: TRBD1 (6 bases). This TCR was recovered from a woman aged 40 to 50 in good health and CMV-seronegative. The CDR3 loop is CASSFPQGMNTEAFF. CDR3 DNA sequence: TGTGCCAGCAGCTTCCCTCAGGGGATGAACACTGAAGCTTTCTTT.